This TCR beta chain is from a study of T cell changes during pregnancy in multiple sclerosis. The data were produced by immunoSEQ multiplex PCR, yet TCRdb's version contains in-frame clones alone and is incomplete. The repertoire holds roughly 60,000 clones, with 80% to 95% as singletons. Germline lookup yields CDR1 MNHNS and CDR2 SASEGT. The V gene lost 0 bases and the J gene lost 15 bases, with 12 bases spanning the gap. CDR3 size: 12 residues. This clone rates as medium-sized. V gene TRBV6-1 combines with J gene TRBJ1-5; a weak D match, TRBD1 (5 bases). The sequence was obtained from a female donor with multiple sclerosis, enrolled in a pregnancy study. The sequencing used CD4+ T cells from peripheral blood mononuclear cells, collected before pregnancy. CDR3 nucleotide sequence: TGTGCCAGCAGTGAAGCGTACGGGGGAAGGCATTTT. It encodes CASSEAYGGRHF.